This T cell receptor (beta chain) was captured in a study of CD4+ T cells in melanoma. Points from the study as a whole: In melanoma, neoantigen-specific CD4+ T cells reportedly differed in differentiation state. CD8+ T cell, macrophage and B cell function reportedly correlated with neoantigen-specific CD4+ T cells.

The data were produced by immunoSEQ multiplex PCR, yet TCRdb's version contains in-frame clones alone and is incomplete. The data contain about 11,000 clones, approximately 70% of them seen just once; the ten biggest clones take up around 9.7%. About this clone: The target antigen is unknown.

Sequencing was done on a sample of cells from a culture (not recorded whether cultured in vitro). This TCR was recovered from a human donor with melanoma.

CDR3 sequence: CASRQAGGIAETQYF. The CDR3 DNA follows: TGTGCCAGTAGACAAGCGGGGGGGATCGCGGAGACCCAGTACTTC. The rearrangement links TRBV19 to TRBJ2-5; 10 bases fit TRBD2. This CDR3 has 15 residues. J was trimmed by 5 bases and V by 6 bases; bases with no gene match: 9. CDR1 LNHDA and CDR2 SQIVND come from the germline V gene (reference sequence). The full variable domain, with the rest looked up from reference TRBV19 and TRBJ2-5, is DGGITQSPKYLFRKEGQNVTLSCEQNLNHDAMYWYRQDPGQGLRLIYYSQIVNDFQKGDIAEGYSVSREKKESFPLTVTSAQKNPTAFYLCASRQAGGIAETQYFGPGTRLLVL.